The rows below give T cell receptor beta chains drawn from one sample of a study of blood T cell repertoires in COVID-19. The repertoire was sequenced with immunoSEQ multiplex PCR; TCRdb's copy has only in-frame clones and lacks some. The repertoire includes tens of thousands of clones, 82% of them detected once, and about 13% sits in the top ten. The material sequenced was peripheral blood. The receptors were sampled from a woman older than 75 with acute or convalescent COVID-19. CDR3s include the opening cysteine and the closing phenylalanine or tryptophan. D genes are given only for firm matches. For some rows the clone size is stated as once, few or many, or as a class when expanded; others skip it.

v_call,j_call,cdr3_length,clone_size,d_call,cdr3_nt,cdr3_aa
TRBV28,TRBJ1-5,16,-,-,TGTGCCAGCAGTTTCCCCCTACAGGGATTCAATCAGCCCCAGCATTTT,CASSFPLQGFNQPQHF
TRBV5-4,TRBJ2-7,16,-,TRBD2,TGTGCCAGCAGCTTGGGAGGACTAGCGGGAGACTACGAGCAGTACTTC,CASSLGGLAGDYEQYF
TRBV4-1,TRBJ2-6,20,-,TRBD2,TGCGCCAGCAGCCAAGTGGCTAGCGGGGGAATGGGCTCTGGGGCCAACGTCCTGACTTTC,CASSQVASGGMGSGANVLTF
TRBV5-6,TRBJ2-7,13,-,TRBD1,TGTGCCAGCAGCTTCGGGACAGAATACGAGCAGTACTTC,CASSFGTEYEQYF
TRBV11-3,TRBJ1-1,14,-,TRBD1,TGTGCCAGCAGCAAACAGGGGCTGAACACTGAAGCTTTCTTT,CASSKQGLNTEAFF
TRBV15,TRBJ2-1,16,-,-,TGTGCCACCAGCAGGGCCTTTTTTTGGTCTCTCGATGAGCAGTTCTTC,CATSRAFFWSLDEQFF
TRBV5-4,TRBJ2-5,16,-,TRBD1,TGTGCCAGCAGCGGCAGGACAGGGGGCCGTCAAGAGACCCAGTACTTC,CASSGRTGGRQETQYF
TRBV18,TRBJ2-3,16,-,TRBD1,TGTGCCAGCTCACCACTTGGACAGGAACGCACAGATACGCAGTATTTT,CASSPLGQERTDTQYF
TRBV6-5,TRBJ2-1,15,-,TRBD2,TGTGCCAGCAGCTCACTAGCGGGCATCGGCAATGAGCAGTTCTTC,CASSSLAGIGNEQFF
TRBV2,TRBJ2-2,15,-,TRBD2,TGTGCCAGCAGTGAGGGACTAGCGGGAATCGGGGAGCTGTTTTTT,CASSEGLAGIGELFF
TRBV19,TRBJ2-3,16,-,-,TGTGCCAGTAGTATAGATCCGGGGTCCCCCACAGATACGCAGTATTTT,CASSIDPGSPTDTQYF
TRBV7-9,TRBJ1-5,16,-,TRBD1,TGTGCCAGCAGCCTAGGGGACAGAAGGAGCAATCAGCCCCAGCATTTT,CASSLGDRRSNQPQHF
TRBV9,TRBJ1-2,12,-,-,TGTGCCAGCAGCGTTCCCGGGAATGGCTACACCTTC,CASSVPGNGYTF
TRBV9,TRBJ2-1,15,-,TRBD2,TGTGCCAGCAGCGAAAGCGGGAGCTCCTACAATGAGCAGTTCTTC,CASSESGSSYNEQFF
TRBV7-8,TRBJ2-7,13,few,-,TGTGCCAGCAGCCCGACGGCAGCGTACGAGCAGTACTTC,CASSPTAAYEQYF
TRBV14,TRBJ2-3,14,-,TRBD2,TGTGCCAGGATACCTCGGGAGGGCGGGGATACGCAGTATTTT,CARIPREGGDTQYF
TRBV7-2,TRBJ2-5,15,once,-,TGTGCCAGCAGACTGCGGGGGCGAGTCCAAGAGACCCAGTACTTC,CASRLRGRVQETQYF
TRBV2,TRBJ2-7,15,-,TRBD1,TGTGCCAGCAGTGAGAGGGCAGGGGGCAGGTACGAGCAGTACTTC,CASSERAGGRYEQYF
TRBV9,TRBJ2-2,14,-,TRBD1,TGTGCCAGCAGCGTCCGACAGGGTCCCGGGGAGCTGTTTTTT,CASSVRQGPGELFF
TRBV9,TRBJ2-7,15,few,TRBD1,TGTGCCAGCAGTCCTACCGGGACAGGGCTCGGCGAGCAGTACTTC,CASSPTGTGLGEQYF
TRBV3-1/TRBV3-2,TRBJ2-7,15,-,-,TGTGCCAGCAGCCCCCAGGCAGGGGCCACCTACGAGCAGTACTTC,CASSPQAGATYEQYF
TRBV6-6,TRBJ2-1,12,-,-,TGTGCCAGCAGTTACATCCTGAATGAGCAGTTCTTC,CASSYILNEQFF
TRBV7-2,TRBJ2-7,14,-,TRBD2,TGTGCCAGCAGCTCGCAAGCGGGGATTTACGAGCAGTACTTC,CASSSQAGIYEQYF
TRBV5-1,TRBJ2-5,16,-,TRBD1,TGCGCCAGCAGCCCAGGGACAGGGGGCTATCAAGAGACCCAGTACTTC,CASSPGTGGYQETQYF
TRBV5-1,TRBJ1-1,13,once,TRBD1,TGCGCCAGCAGCGTCTCGACAGGGGTTGAAGCTTTCTTT,CASSVSTGVEAFF
TRBV9,TRBJ2-3,12,-,-,TGTGCCAGCAGCGTACTCACAGATACGCAGTATTTT,CASSVLTDTQYF
TRBV2,TRBJ2-2,14,-,-,TGTGCCAGCAGCGAACTCAGGGTTACCGGGGAGCTGTTTTTT,CASSELRVTGELFF
TRBV14,TRBJ1-6,14,-,-,TGTGCCAGCAGCCTTAGAGGGGAGGGTTCACCCCTCCACTTT,CASSLRGEGSPLHF
TRBV19,TRBJ1-1,14,-,-,TGTGCCAGTAGTATGGAGTGGGGAGTCACTGAAGCTTTCTTT,CASSMEWGVTEAFF
TRBV10-3,TRBJ1-5,13,-,-,TGTGCCATCAGTGACCTTAACCAGGTGCCCCAGCATTTT,CAISDLNQVPQHF
TRBV6-1,TRBJ1-3,17,-,-,TGTGCCAGCAGTGCCTACAGGGTACAGGGCGCTGGAAACACCATATATTTT,CASSAYRVQGAGNTIYF
TRBV5-1,TRBJ1-2,15,-,TRBD1,TGCGCCAGCAGGCGAGAGGGGGCCGGTAACTATGGCTACACCTTC,CASRREGAGNYGYTF
TRBV28,TRBJ1-3,16,-,-,TGTGCCAGCAGTTTACTCGGGGGAGGCTCTGGAAACACCATATATTTT,CASSLLGGGSGNTIYF
TRBV9,TRBJ2-5,15,once,TRBD1,TGTGCCAGCAGCCTTTCAGGGGGCTCGGGAGAGACCCAGTACTTC,CASSLSGGSGETQYF
TRBV6-5,TRBJ2-1,11,-,-,TGTGCCAGCAGCGCACTTAATGAGCAGTTCTTC,CASSALNEQFF
TRBV28,TRBJ2-1,13,-,-,TGTGCCAGCAGTCCCGAGTGGTACAATGAGCAGTTCTTC,CASSPEWYNEQFF
TRBV2,TRBJ2-2,14,once,-,TGTGCCAGCAGGGCAGGACTAAACACCGGGGAGCTGTTTTTT,CASRAGLNTGELFF
TRBV11-3,TRBJ2-1,15,-,TRBD2,TGTGCCAGCAGTTCTCAGGCGGGAGGTTCCAATGAGCAGTTCTTC,CASSSQAGGSNEQFF
TRBV29-1,TRBJ2-1,15,-,TRBD2,TGCAGCGTTGAGGGGACTAGCGGGAGTAGCAATGAGCAGTTCTTC,CSVEGTSGSSNEQFF
TRBV2,TRBJ2-3,15,-,TRBD2,TGTGCCAGCAGTCGACTAGCGGGTAGCCCAGATACGCAGTATTTT,CASSRLAGSPDTQYF
TRBV2,TRBJ1-3,14,many,TRBD1,TGTGCCAGCACCGGGACAGCCTCTGGAAACACCATATATTTT,CASTGTASGNTIYF